These 2 T cell receptor beta chains came from one sample sequenced in a study of identical twins. One entry per CDR3 protein results from TCRdb running MiXCR on the 5' RACE reads. The repertoire consists of some 600,000 distinct CDR3 sequences, with about 7% occurring once and the leading ten covering roughly 1.6%. These data also formed part of another study, on yellow fever vaccine responses in identical twins.

The sequenced material came from PBMCs. The receptor source for this set is a woman under 30 in good health.

This clonotype has a count of ten or more. The gene calls are TRBV12-3 or TRBV12-4 and TRBJ1-3; 7 nucleotides agree with TRBD1. The CDR3 sequence is 15 residues long. V shed 6 bases, J shed 0 bases, and the junction held 5 bases outside the gene matches. In DNA form, the CDR3 reads TGTGCCAGCAGGGTCGGGACAGTCTCTGGAAACACCATATATTTT. Translating gives CASRVGTVSGNTIYF.

This clonotype was detected a few times. The chain has TRBV5-5 and TRBJ2-1, with D uncertain. V was clipped by 2 bases and J by 2 bases, with 14 bases between them. Germline V gene data show CDR1 as SGHKS and CDR2 as YYEKEE (reference sequence). The length of the CDR3 is 16 residues. CDR3 residues: CASSFGLSSAYNEQFF. The CDR3 coding sequence is TGTGCCAGCAGCTTTGGTCTTTCAAGTGCCTACAATGAGCAGTTCTTC.